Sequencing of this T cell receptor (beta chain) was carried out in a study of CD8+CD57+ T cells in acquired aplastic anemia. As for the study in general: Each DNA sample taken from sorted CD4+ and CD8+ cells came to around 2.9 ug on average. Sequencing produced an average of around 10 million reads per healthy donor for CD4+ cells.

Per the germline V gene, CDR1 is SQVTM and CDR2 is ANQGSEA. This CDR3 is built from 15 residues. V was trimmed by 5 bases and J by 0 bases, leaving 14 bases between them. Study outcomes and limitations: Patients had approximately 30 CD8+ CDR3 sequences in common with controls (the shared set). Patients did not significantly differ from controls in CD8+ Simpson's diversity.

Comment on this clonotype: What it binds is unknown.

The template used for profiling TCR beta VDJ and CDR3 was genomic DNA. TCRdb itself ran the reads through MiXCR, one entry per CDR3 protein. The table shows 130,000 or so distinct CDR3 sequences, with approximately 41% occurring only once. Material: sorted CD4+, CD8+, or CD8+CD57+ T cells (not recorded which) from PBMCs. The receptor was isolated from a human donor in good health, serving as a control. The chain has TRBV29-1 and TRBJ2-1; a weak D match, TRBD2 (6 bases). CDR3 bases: TGCAGCGTTTCACCGGGACTGCACTCCTACAATGAGCAGTTCTTC. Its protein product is CSVSPGLHSYNEQFF.